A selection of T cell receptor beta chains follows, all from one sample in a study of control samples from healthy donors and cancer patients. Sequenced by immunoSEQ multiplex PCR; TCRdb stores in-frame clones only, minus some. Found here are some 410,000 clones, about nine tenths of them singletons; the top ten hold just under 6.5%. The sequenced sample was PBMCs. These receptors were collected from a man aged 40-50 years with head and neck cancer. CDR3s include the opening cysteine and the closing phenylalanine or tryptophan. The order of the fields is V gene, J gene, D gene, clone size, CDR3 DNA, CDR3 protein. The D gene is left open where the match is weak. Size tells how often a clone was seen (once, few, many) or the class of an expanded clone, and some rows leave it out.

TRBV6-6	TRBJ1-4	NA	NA	TGTGCCAGCAGTTACTCGTTCGGGGATGAAAAACTGTTTTTT	CASSYSFGDEKLFF
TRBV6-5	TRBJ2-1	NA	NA	TGTGCCAGCAGTTACGGGGGCGCCTTCTCCTACAATGAGCAGTTCTTC	CASSYGGAFSYNEQFF
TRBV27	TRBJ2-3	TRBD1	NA	TGTGCCAGCAACTGGGGACAGGATAACACAGATACGCAGTATTTT	CASNWGQDNTDTQYF
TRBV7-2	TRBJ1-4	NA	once	TGTGCCAGCAGCTCGAGACAGGAGTGGGCCACCGGTGGTGAAAAACTGTTTTTT	CASSSRQEWATGGEKLFF
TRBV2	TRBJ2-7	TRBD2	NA	TGTGCCAGCAGTAGCTCTAGCGGGAGGGATGAGCAGTACTTC	CASSSSSGRDEQYF
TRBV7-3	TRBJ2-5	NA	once	TGTGCCAGCAGCTTCGGCCCGCAAGAGACCCAGTACTTC	CASSFGPQETQYF
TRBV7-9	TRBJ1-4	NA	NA	TGTGCCAGCAGCCGCCGAGACGAAAAACTGTTTTTT	CASSRRDEKLFF
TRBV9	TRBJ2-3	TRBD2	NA	TGTGCCAGCAGCGTCAGCGGGGGGGACCGCAGCACAGATACGCAGTATTTT	CASSVSGGDRSTDTQYF
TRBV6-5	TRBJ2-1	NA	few	TGTGCCAGCAGCCAAATTGACCGTTTCTCTGAGCAGTTCTTC	CASSQIDRFSEQFF
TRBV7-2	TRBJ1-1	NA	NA	TGTGCCAGCAGCTTAGGGTGGGGATTTGAGAACACTGAAGCTTTCTTT	CASSLGWGFENTEAFF
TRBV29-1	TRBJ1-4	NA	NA	TGCAGCGTTGAACGTGCAGCAACTAATGAAAAACTGTTTTTT	CSVERAATNEKLFF
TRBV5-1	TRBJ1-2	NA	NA	TGCGCCAGCAGCTCATATCCTGAGTTAGGGGTCTACACCTTC	CASSSYPELGVYTF
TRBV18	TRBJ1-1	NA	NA	TGTGCCGCCTCGGAGGCAATGAACACTGAAGCTTTCTTT	CAASEAMNTEAFF
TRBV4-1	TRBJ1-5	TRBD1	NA	TGCGCCAGCAGCCCGGACAGGGGGAAGGGTCAGCCCCAGCATTTT	CASSPDRGKGQPQHF
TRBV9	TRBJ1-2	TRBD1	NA	TGTGCCAGCAGCGCAGGAGGGACAGGGGTATTTATAGGAGGCTACACCTTC	CASSAGGTGVFIGGYTF